These T cell receptor beta chains were read from a single sample in a study of T cells in Graves' hyperthyroidism and ophthalmopathy. Via MiXCR, TCRdb re-called the multiplex PCR reads, giving one row per CDR3 protein. The data contain about 400,000 distinct CDR3 sequences, about 15% of them seen just once; the ten biggest clones take up roughly an eighth. Sequences were obtained from blood. The receptors come from a woman younger than 30 with Graves' hyperthyroidism. Each CDR3 is given with its conserved first and last residue. The D gene is left open where the match is weak. Clone size is given for some rows only: seen once, a few or many times, or a class if the clone is expanded.

j_call v_call d_call clone_size cdr3_aa cdr3_nt
TRBJ2-6 TRBV5-1 TRBD1 . CASSWTGTEIPGANVLTF TGCGCCAGCAGCTGGACCGGGACAGAAATACCTGGGGCCAACGTCCTGACTTTC
TRBJ1-2 TRBV7-3 . many CASSRSYGYTF TGTGCCAGCAGCCGTAGCTATGGCTACACCTTC
TRBJ2-7 TRBV10-1 TRBD1 . CASSGDRVYEQYF TGCGCCAGCAGTGGAGACAGGGTATACGAGCAGTACTTC
TRBJ2-5 TRBV7-9 TRBD1 . CASSLDSGGQEETQYF TGTGCCAGCAGCTTAGATTCAGGGGGCCAGGAAGAGACCCAGTACTTC
TRBJ1-1 TRBV2 . . CVSMRKAGGTKAFF TGTGTCAGCATGCGAAAGGCCGGGGGGACTAAAGCTTTCTTT
TRBJ1-1 TRBV4-3 TRBD1 . CASSKQGFDTEAFF TGCGCCAGCAGCAAACAGGGGTTCGACACTGAAGCTTTCTTT
TRBJ1-1 TRBV12-3/TRBV12-4 . many CASSLGPYTEAFF TGTGCCAGCAGTTTGGGCCCTTACACTGAAGCTTTCTTT
TRBJ2-1 TRBV20-1 . many CSARVRDNLYEQFF TGCAGTGCTAGAGTAAGGGACAATTTATATGAGCAGTTCTTC
TRBJ2-1 TRBV18 . many CASRGPSIAEQFF TGTGCCAGCCGGGGGCCCTCGATCGCTGAGCAGTTCTTC
TRBJ1-2 TRBV12-3/TRBV12-4 TRBD1 many CASSWDRAYGYTF TGTGCCAGCAGTTGGGACAGGGCCTATGGCTACACCTTC
TRBJ1-6 TRBV28 . few CASSYQGQSPLHF TGTGCCAGCAGTTACCAGGGGCAATCACCCCTCCACTTT
TRBJ1-1 TRBV27 . many CASSLFPGRLTEAFF TGTGCCAGCAGTTTATTTCCAGGTCGGTTGACTGAAGCTTTCTTT
TRBJ1-6 TRBV6-4 . . CASSRSRGTNSPLHF TGTGCCAGCAGCCGGAGCAGGGGTACTAATTCACCCCTCCACTTT
TRBJ2-7 TRBV29-1 . few CSATRGGGREYF TGCAGCGCCACCCGAGGGGGAGGGCGAGAGTACTTC
TRBJ1-1 TRBV7-9 TRBD1 many CASSSRTGTMNTEAFF TGTGCCAGCAGCTCCCGGACAGGGACAATGAACACTGAAGCTTTCTTT
TRBJ1-5 TRBV6-2/TRBV6-3 TRBD1 many CASRPDRVRQPQHF TGTGCCAGCAGACCCGACAGGGTCCGTCAGCCCCAGCATTTT
TRBJ2-7 TRBV3-1 . few CASSQVGEEYKQYF TGTGCCAGCAGCCAAGTCGGGGAAGAATACAAGCAGTACTTC
TRBJ2-5 TRBV7-2 TRBD2 many CASSRTSGRALAETQYF TGTGCCAGCAGCCGTACTAGCGGGAGGGCCCTCGCAGAGACCCAGTACTTC
TRBJ2-7 TRBV12-3/TRBV12-4 TRBD2 many CASSPSRGAGGPYEQYF TGTGCCAGCAGTCCCTCTCGGGGAGCGGGGGGACCCTACGAGCAGTACTTC
TRBJ2-7 TRBV12-3/TRBV12-4 . many CASSGDLGVYEQYF TGTGCCAGCAGTGGGGACCTTGGAGTCTACGAGCAGTACTTC
TRBJ1-1 TRBV5-1 . many CASSSPYPGATEAFF TGCGCCAGCAGCTCCCCCTATCCTGGGGCTACTGAAGCTTTCTTT
TRBJ1-2 TRBV5-6 . . CASRGNRLNYGYTF TGTGCCAGCAGAGGGAACAGGTTAAACTATGGCTACACCTTC
TRBJ1-6 TRBV20-1 TRBD1 . CSARDTDRRSRSLHF TGCAGTGCTAGAGATACGGACAGGCGGTCAAGGTCCCTCCACTTT
TRBJ1-2 TRBV29-1 . few CSVEGGGGVGYTF TGCAGCGTTGAAGGTGGAGGCGGGGTTGGCTACACCTTC
TRBJ1-2 TRBV9 . few CASSALWDGYTF TGTGCCAGCAGCGCCCTATGGGATGGCTACACCTTC
TRBJ1-1 TRBV4-2 . . CASSQQTTVNTEAFF TGTGCCAGCAGCCAACAGACGACAGTCAACACTGAAGCTTTCTTT
TRBJ2-6 TRBV11-2 TRBD1 . CASSLDLGRGSGANVLTF TGTGCCAGCAGCTTAGATTTAGGCAGGGGGTCTGGGGCCAACGTCCTGACTTTC
TRBJ1-2 TRBV5-6 . few CASSRTTGDRVYGYTF TGTGCCAGCAGCCGGACCACAGGCGATCGGGTCTATGGCTACACCTTC
TRBJ2-7 TRBV5-1 TRBD2 many CASSSGLAGSYEQYF TGCGCCAGCAGCTCGGGACTAGCGGGCTCCTACGAGCAGTACTTC
TRBJ2-1 TRBV5-1 TRBD1 . CASRDASGTVSPVENEQFF TGCGCCAGCAGGGACGCCTCGGGGACAGTCTCCCCAGTTGAGAATGAGCAGTTCTTC
TRBJ2-6 TRBV3-1 . many CASSQAATGANVLTF TGTGCCAGCAGCCAAGCAGCGACTGGGGCCAACGTCCTGACTTTC
TRBJ2-5 TRBV11-3 TRBD2 many CASSFGGGVPAQETQYF TGTGCCAGCAGCTTTGGGGGGGGAGTTCCAGCACAAGAGACCCAGTACTTC
TRBJ2-1 TRBV27 . many CASRVGGQSSYNEQFF TGTGCCAGCAGAGTAGGCGGCCAGAGCTCCTACAATGAGCAGTTCTTC
TRBJ1-4 TRBV29-1 . . CSGAGRGEKLFF TGCAGCGGGGCCGGGAGGGGAGAAAAACTGTTTTTT
TRBJ2-5 TRBV20-1 TRBD1 many CSAPDRVETQYF TGCAGTGCTCCCGACAGGGTGGAGACCCAGTACTTC
TRBJ1-2 TRBV7-9 . few CASSQSRQERTNYGYTF TGTGCCAGCAGCCAATCGCGACAGGAGAGGACTAACTATGGCTACACCTTC
TRBJ2-7 TRBV20-1 . many CSAGRGAYPYEQYF TGCAGTGCTGGCAGGGGAGCCTACCCCTACGAGCAGTACTTC
TRBJ1-6 TRBV27 . few CASSSPGVGSPLHF TGTGCCAGCAGTTCCCCGGGGGTTGGGTCACCCCTCCACTTT
TRBJ2-1 TRBV20-1 . . CSARDTGPEQFF TGCAGTGCTAGAGACACCGGACCAGAGCAGTTCTTC
TRBJ2-2 TRBV24-1 . few CATGRETPNTGELFF TGTGCCACCGGCCGGGAAACACCCAACACCGGGGAGCTGTTTTTT
TRBJ1-2 TRBV6-1 . few CASNTILSGILIGYGYTF TGTGCCAGCAATACCATTCTCTCCGGGATCCTAATCGGATATGGCTACACCTTC
TRBJ1-4 TRBV3-2 . many CASSQANRATNEKLFF TGTGCCAGCAGCCAAGCAAACAGGGCAACTAATGAAAAACTGTTTTTT
TRBJ2-6 TRBV27 TRBD1 few CASSLSLGQANSGANVLTF TGTGCCAGCAGTTTATCGTTAGGACAGGCGAACTCTGGGGCCAACGTCCTGACTTTC
TRBJ1-2 TRBV28 . many CASRTRGGANYGYTF TGTGCCAGCAGGACTCGGGGGGGCGCTAACTATGGCTACACCTTC
TRBJ1-1 TRBV7-8 . many CASSLRVGTEAFF TGTGCCAGCAGCTTAAGGGTGGGCACTGAAGCTTTCTTT
TRBJ2-1 TRBV11-3 . many CASARGSSYNEQFF TGTGCCAGCGCCCGTGGGAGCTCCTACAATGAGCAGTTCTTC
TRBJ2-1 TRBV11-2 . many CASSSLRGAYNEQFF TGTGCCAGCAGCTCTCTCAGAGGGGCCTACAATGAGCAGTTCTTC
TRBJ2-1 TRBV29-1 . many CSIIKDQHSSYNEQFF TGCAGCATCATTAAAGATCAACATAGCTCCTACAATGAGCAGTTCTTC